These 2 T cell receptor beta chains share one sample of origin, sequenced in a study of shared clonotypes between healthy human individuals. The table came from immunoSEQ multiplex PCR; TCRdb's copy has only in-frame clones and leaves some out. The sample holds about 95,000 clones; around two thirds are singletons and the top ten take roughly 43%. Input material: memory CD8+ T cells sorted from blood. Sample subset: CD45RO+ cells pooled with CCR7-negative TemRA cells. These receptor sequences come from a man aged 25 to 40 in good health.

This clone was seen many times. J is TRBJ2-3 and V is TRBV28; 7 bases are a match to TRBD2. Losses at the gene ends were 7 bases for V and 3 bases for J; bases not matched to a gene: 7. This CDR3 contains 14 residues. The germline gives CDR1 MDHEN, CDR2 SYDVKM. The CDR3 here is CASNRDYGTDTQYF. In DNA form, the CDR3 reads TGTGCCAGCAATCGGGACTACGGGACAGATACGCAGTATTTT.

Concerning this clone: With a much larger clone just one base away, this may be a read error. The V gene is TRBV2, the J gene TRBJ2-3; 12 nucleotides line up with TRBD2. CDR3 size: 15 residues. Germline V gene data show CDR1 as SNHLY and CDR2 as FYNNEI. V gave up 4 bases and J gave up 4 bases; unmatched junction bases: 3. This CDR3 is CASSAGTSGSDTQYF. The CDR3 DNA follows: TGTGCCAGCAGTGCCGGGACTAGCGGGTCAGATACGCAGTATTTT.